Listed below are T cell receptor beta chains from one sample, sequenced in a study of T-cell reconstitution after alpha-beta-depleted transplantation in children. TCRdb ran MiXCR on the PCR reads and lists one entry per CDR3 protein. The repertoire holds some 300,000 distinct CDR3 sequences, with over 9% as singletons. The sequenced sample was PBMCs from the stem cell graft donor, obtained from the stem cell graft. All receptors come from a human donor who donated a stem cell graft to a child with acute lymphoblastic leukemia. CDR3s leave out the opening cysteine and the closing phenylalanine or tryptophan. A D gene is named only where the DNA matches it firmly.

TRBJ1-2	9	TRBV7-9	-	ASSINLGYT
TRBJ2-3	14	TRBV5-1	-	ASSLAQRVVLDTQY
TRBJ2-1	10	TRBV12-3/TRBV12-4	-	ASSFVWTVQF
TRBJ2-1	16	TRBV11-1	TRBD2	ASSLAIHTGTSGNEQF
TRBJ1-1	13	TRBV7-9	-	ASSRTMTGNTEAF
TRBJ2-7	13	TRBV5-1	TRBD2	ASSLDGTSADEQY
TRBJ1-1	11	TRBV7-9	-	AGQQGYGTEAF
TRBJ1-5	13	TRBV19	-	ASSIDHYSNQPQH
TRBJ1-4	14	TRBV7-9	-	ASSPSFIGTNEKLF
TRBJ2-1	15	TRBV20-1	TRBD2	SAPPPLAGTADNEQF